A single sample is the source of the 25 T cell receptor beta chains below, sequenced in a study of cytomegalovirus exposure and HLA in healthy donors. Profiling relied on immunoSEQ multiplex PCR, and the TCRdb table lists in-frame clones only, not all of them. The top ten hold roughly 1.2% of the sample, which has roughly 250,000 clones, more than 75% seen once. The sequenced material came from PBMCs. These TCRs come from a young woman in good health and CMV-seropositive.

The chain combines TRBV5-6 with TRBJ2-5; maybe TRBD2 (6 bases). The CDR3 has 14 amino acids. V lost 4 bases and J 4 bases, leaving 14 bases between the germline ends. Germline assignment: CDR1 SGHDT and CDR2 YYEEEE. The DNA of the CDR3 is TGTGCCAGCAGCCCGGGAGAGGTTCGAGAGACCCAGTACTTC. Its protein product is CASSPGEVRETQYF.

The chain employs TRBV10-1 and TRBJ1-2; 9 bases are shared with TRBD1. The CDR3 is made up of 12 amino acids. Trimming at V came to 11 bases and at J to 4 bases, leaving 5 bases not matched to a gene. CDR1 and CDR2 from the germline V gene are WNHNN and SYGVQD (reference sequence). CDR3 in amino acids: CAGSTGGYGYTF. The CDR3, as DNA: TGCGCCGGATCGACAGGGGGCTATGGCTACACCTTC.

The chain is built from TRBV25-1 and TRBJ1-1, with 7 nucleotides matching TRBD1. This CDR3 is built from 17 residues. Germline V CDR1 and CDR2: MGHDK, SYGVNS. Unmatched junction bases numbered 7, after V lost 0 bases and J lost 0 bases. The CDR3 DNA sequence: TGTGCCAGCAGTGAATATTTCCAGGGGGGAGTGAACACTGAAGCTTTCTTT. Its protein product is CASSEYFQGGVNTEAFF.

The rearrangement joins TRBV7-2 to TRBJ1-1, with no clear D. The germline gives CDR1 SGHTA, CDR2 FQGNSA. V shed 0 bases and J shed 1 base, with 3 bases lying between them. CDR3 size: 13 residues. CDR3 amino acids: CASSLAQNTEAFF. The CDR3 coding sequence is TGTGCCAGCAGCTTAGCCCAGAACACTGAAGCTTTCTTT.

The rearrangement joins TRBV29-1 to TRBJ2-3; D call uncertain. Trimming removed 0 bases from V and 0 bases from J, with 10 bases in between. Germline values: CDR1 SQVTM, CDR2 ANQGSEA. The CDR3 sequence is 15 residues long. Here the CDR3 DNA reads TGCAGCGTTGAAGAGGCGGCTTCTAGCACAGATACGCAGTATTTT. It yields the protein CSVEEAASSTDTQYF.

This clone has just one count. This chain links TRBV25-1 with TRBJ1-2, with D unresolved. This CDR3 comprises 13 residues. The V gene's germline CDR1 is MGHDK and CDR2 SYGVNS. V lost 1 base and J 3 bases, leaving 6 bases between the germline ends. CDR3 sequence (DNA): TGTGCCAGCAGTGAATCGGTCTACTATGGCTACACCTTC. Translation gives CASSESVYYGYTF.

This clone showed up just a few times. The DNA of the CDR3 is TGTGCCAGTAGTCTCGGGCCAGGGGCTTACGAGCAGTACTTC. Encoded protein: CASSLGPGAYEQYF. The V and J genes are TRBV19 and TRBJ2-7, with D tentatively TRBD1 (6 bases). The length of the CDR3 is 14 residues. V was pared by 5 bases and J by 4 bases, with 15 bases between. The germline gives CDR1 LNHDA, CDR2 SQIVND (reference sequence).

The V call is TRBV11-2, the J call TRBJ2-2, with D possibly matching TRBD1 (6 bases). Per the germline V gene, CDR1 is SGHAT and CDR2 is FQNNGV. This CDR3 is built from 14 residues. V was cut by 2 bases and J by 15 bases, with 19 bases left in between. CDR3 nucleotide sequence: TGTGCCAGCAGCTTAATGAATACAGGGCCGGTGGTGTTTTTT. As protein: CASSLMNTGPVVFF.

This chain links TRBV5-5 with TRBJ1-1; D gene ambiguous. The V gene's germline CDR1 is SGHKS and CDR2 YYEKEE (reference sequence). This CDR3 contains 11 residues. Trimming pared 6 bases from V and 5 bases from J, leaving 8 bases between. The CDR3 spells CASIAGTEAFF. The CDR3 DNA is TGTGCCAGCATAGCGGGGACTGAAGCTTTCTTT.

The sample holds one count of this clone. The chain has TRBV2 and TRBJ2-3; D may be TRBD1 (5 bases). V was cut by 2 bases and J by 2 bases, with 11 bases left in between. The germline CDR1 and CDR2 sequences are SNHLY and FYNNEI. The CDR3 totals 15 residues. As DNA, the CDR3 is TGTGCCAGCAGTGAATATATGGGGCCCACAGATACGCAGTATTTT. It codes for CASSEYMGPTDTQYF.

The chain is built from TRBV5-1 and TRBJ1-1; 7 bases are a match to TRBD1. CDR1 and CDR2 (germline): SGHRS, YFSETQ. Unmatched junction bases numbered 6, after V lost 4 bases and J lost 0 bases. The length of the CDR3 is 15 residues. The DNA of the CDR3 is TGCGCCAGCAGCACTGGGACAGCCATGAACACTGAAGCTTTCTTT. Translated, it gives CASSTGTAMNTEAFF.

This clone is a singleton in its sample. V is TRBV5-6 and J is TRBJ2-7; 9 bases align to TRBD2. The V and J ends lost 1 base and 4 bases, in that order; junction bases with no gene match: 3. Germline V lookup: CDR1 SGHDT, CDR2 YYEEEE. The CDR3 has 14 residues. CDR3 loop: CASSLRAGGYEQYF. The CDR3 DNA is TGTGCCAGCAGCTTGAGAGCGGGAGGTTACGAGCAGTACTTC.

The rearrangement joins TRBV21-1 to TRBJ2-7; the table names TRBD2, a call not compared with the DNA. TRBV21-1 is classified as a pseudogene. The CDR3 runs to 14 residues. Here the CDR3 reads CASSTVPSSYEQYF. In DNA form, the CDR3 reads TGTGCCAGCAGCACCGTCCCGAGCTCCTACGAGCAGTACTTC.

This chain connects TRBV19 to TRBJ1-2; TRBD1 is a possible D gene (6 bases). The V and J ends lost 3 bases and 8 bases respectively, with 19 bases between them. Germline-derived CDR1 and CDR2 are LNHDA and SQIVND (reference sequence). The CDR3 is made up of 15 amino acids. The CDR3 reads CASSIVQGSNLGYTF. CDR3 in DNA: TGTGCCAGTAGTATCGTACAGGGATCCAATCTAGGCTACACCTTC.

CDR3 sequence: CASSDTSGGDIQYF. In DNA form, the CDR3 reads TGTGCCAGCAGCGACACTAGCGGGGGGGACATTCAGTACTTC. The genes are TRBV2 and TRBJ2-4, with 13 nucleotides matching TRBD2. The CDR3 extends over 14 amino acids. From germline, CDR1 is SNHLY and CDR2 FYNNEI. V gave up 6 bases and J gave up 8 bases; unmatched junction bases: 4.

V is TRBV28 and J is TRBJ1-5; 9 bases are shared with TRBD1. Germline CDR1 and CDR2: MDHEN and SYDVKM. The CDR3 totals 13 residues. V lost 7 bases and J lost 4; bases outside the gene matches: 2. The CDR3 DNA is TGTGCCAGCACCGGGACAGGGAATCAGCCCCAGCATTTT. It encodes CASTGTGNQPQHF.

The J gene is TRBJ2-7, the V gene TRBV10-3; perhaps TRBD2 as D (6 bases). V was shortened by 8 bases and J by 3 bases, with 17 bases between the two germline ends. The CDR3 length is 14 residues. CDR1 is ENHRY, CDR2 SYGVKD, per germline. The CDR3 spells CAIAPSGLNYEQYF. DNA of the CDR3: TGTGCCATCGCTCCAAGCGGGTTAAACTACGAGCAGTACTTC.

CDR3 sequence reads: CASSPSDRDGYTF. The CDR3 nucleotides are TGTGCCAGCAGTCCCTCGGACAGGGACGGCTACACCTTC. The rearrangement links TRBV28 to TRBJ1-2; 8 positions agree with TRBD1. The germline V gene encodes CDR1 MDHEN and CDR2 SYDVKM. This CDR3 has 13 amino acids. The J segment lost 8 bases and the V segment lost 5 bases, leaving 7 bases of the junction unmatched.

The chain links TRBV11-2 to TRBJ2-1; TRBD1 agrees at 8 bases. Germline-derived CDR1 and CDR2 are SGHAT and FQNNGV. The V gene end was trimmed by 0 bases and the J gene end by 10 bases; junction bases not matched to a gene: 11. The CDR3 length is 16 residues. CDR3: CASSLDIGQGAEEQFF. The CDR3 DNA reads TGTGCCAGCAGCTTAGATATAGGGCAGGGGGCTGAGGAGCAGTTCTTC.

The chain recombines TRBV10-3 with TRBJ1-1; 9 bases agree with TRBD1. CDR3 length: 14 residues. Trimming took 6 bases from V and 1 from J; bases not matched to a gene: 3. CDR1 ENHRY and CDR2 SYGVKD come from the germline V gene. The CDR3 region has the DNA TGTGCCATCAGGGGACAGGGCCCGAACACTGAAGCTTTCTTT. This sequence encodes CAIRGQGPNTEAFF.

The V and J genes are TRBV28 and TRBJ2-7; no clear D. Per germline, CDR1 MDHEN and CDR2 SYDVKM. This CDR3 has 14 residues. V was cut by 3 bases and J by 2 bases, with 11 bases left in between. The CDR3 protein is CASSFAGAPYEQYF. The DNA of the CDR3 is TGTGCCAGCAGTTTTGCCGGAGCCCCCTACGAGCAGTACTTC.

This rearrangement joins TRBV4-1 to TRBJ1-5, with D possibly being TRBD1 (6 bases). This CDR3 has 15 amino acids. Trimming cost V 2 bases and J 6 bases, with 14 bases left between them. Germline lookup yields CDR1 MGHRA and CDR2 YSYEKL. The CDR3 DNA reads TGCGCCAGCAGCCAACGCAACAGGGAAGGTCAGCCCCAGCATTTT. It is translated as CASSQRNREGQPQHF.

For the CDR3, the DNA is TGTGCCAGCAGTTTAGTGGTGGGGGAGGGTGAAGCTTTCTTT. Amino acids: CASSLVVGEGEAFF. V gene TRBV2 combines with J gene TRBJ1-1; D might be TRBD1 (5 bases). The CDR3 extends over 14 amino acids. Per germline, CDR1 SNHLY and CDR2 FYNNEI. V was pared by 5 bases and J by 7 bases, with 17 bases between.

The chain joins TRBV7-2 to TRBJ2-5; 12 bases map to TRBD2. CDR1 and CDR2 (germline): SGHTA, FQGNSA. The CDR3 totals 15 residues. The V segment lost 7 bases and the J segment 5 bases; nucleotides outside the gene matches: 8. DNA for the CDR3: TGTGCCAGCACCGAATCTAGCGGGAGGGTTGAGACCCAGTACTTC. It encodes CASTESSGRVETQYF.

V gene TRBV14 combines with J gene TRBJ2-1, with 7 bases identical to TRBD2. The CDR3 loop spans 17 amino acids. The V segment lost 1 base and the J segment 5 bases; nucleotides outside the gene matches: 11. CDR1 and CDR2 (germline): SGHDN, FVKESK. The CDR3: CASSQGPPSGLNNEQFF. CDR3 nucleotides: TGTGCCAGCAGCCAAGGCCCCCCTAGCGGCCTAAACAATGAGCAGTTCTTC.